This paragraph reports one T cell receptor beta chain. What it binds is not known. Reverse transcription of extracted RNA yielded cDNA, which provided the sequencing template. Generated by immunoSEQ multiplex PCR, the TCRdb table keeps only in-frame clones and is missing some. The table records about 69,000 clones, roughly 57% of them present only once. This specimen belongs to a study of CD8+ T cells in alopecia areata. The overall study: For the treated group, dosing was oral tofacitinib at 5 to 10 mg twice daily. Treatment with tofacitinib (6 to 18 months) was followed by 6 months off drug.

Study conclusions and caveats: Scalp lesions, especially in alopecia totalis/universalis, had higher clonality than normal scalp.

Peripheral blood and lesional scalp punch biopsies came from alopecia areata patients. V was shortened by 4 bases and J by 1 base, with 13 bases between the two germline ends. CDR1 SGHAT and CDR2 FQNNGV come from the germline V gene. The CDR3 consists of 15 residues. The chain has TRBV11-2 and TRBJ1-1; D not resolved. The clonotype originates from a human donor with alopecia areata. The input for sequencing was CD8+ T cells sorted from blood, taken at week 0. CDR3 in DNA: TGTGCCAGCAGCTACCCGACGGGAGAGAACACTGAAGCTTTCTTT. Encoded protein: CASSYPTGENTEAFF.